The 17 T cell receptor beta chains listed next were all sequenced from one sample in a study of blood T cells in healthy people across ages (dated by TCRdb to the mid-2010s). Library construction relied on 5' RACE. Sequencing used an Illumina HiSeq 2500. The second PCR ran for about 7 to 11 cycles and used a J-beta primer mix along with a sample-barcoded 5' primer. TCRdb took the public reads, trimmed them with fastp at Q25, ran MiXCR for clone calling and kept in-frame beta chains. All rows with the same CDR3 protein become a single entry with the most common DNA and genes. Within this sample are hundreds of thousands of distinct CDR3 sequences, with about 56% of them counted one time only. Together, the top ten hold around 25% of the sample. Sequenced sample: blood. These receptors originate from a man between 40 and 49 years old in good health.

This clonotype was seen only a few times. The V gene is TRBV27, the J gene TRBJ2-7; 7 bases agree with TRBD1. This CDR3 is built from 14 residues. J gave up 4 bases and V 3 bases, and 6 bases lay outside the gene matches. Germline V CDR1 and CDR2: MNHEY, SMNVEV (reference sequence). In DNA, the CDR3 is TGTGCCAGCAGTTTCGGAACAGGGGAGTACGAGCAGTACTTC. Its translation: CASSFGTGEYEQYF.

Here the CDR3 reads CASSRDREIYNEQYF. The CDR3 region has the DNA TGTGCCAGCAGCCGCGACAGGGAAATCTACAATGAGCAGTACTTC. The chain recombines TRBV12-3 or TRBV12-4 with TRBJ2-7; 7 bases are a match to TRBD1. V shed 6 bases and J 7 bases; nucleotides not matched to a gene: 15. This CDR3 spans 15 amino acids.

The chain links TRBV6-2 or TRBV6-3 to TRBJ2-3; 10 bases line up with TRBD2. Germline lookup yields CDR1 MNHEY and CDR2 SVGEGT. The CDR3 covers 18 residues. J was trimmed by 3 bases and V by 0 bases; bases with no gene match: 9. The DNA of the CDR3 is TGTGCCAGCAGTTACTCGAGGGAAAGCGGGGGGGTAACAGATACGCAGTATTTT. Protein sequence: CASSYSRESGGVTDTQYF.

The chain combines TRBV2 with TRBJ2-7; perhaps TRBD1 as D (6 bases). Germline values: CDR1 SNHLY, CDR2 FYNNEI. The V end was cut by 5 bases, the J end by 3 bases, with 8 bases between. There are 12 residues in the CDR3. This CDR3 reads CASSIQGYEQYF. The CDR3 DNA follows: TGTGCCAGCAGTATACAGGGCTACGAGCAGTACTTC. The full variable domain, in which reference TRBV2 and TRBJ2-7 provide the parts outside the CDR3, is EPEVTQTPSHQVTQMGQEVILRCVPISNHLYFYWYRQILGQKVEFLVSFYNNEISEKSEIFDDQFSVERPDGSNFTLKIRSTKLEDSAMYFCASSIQGYEQYFGPGTRLTVT.

The table lists this clonotype with a few counts. This chain joins TRBV7-2 and TRBJ2-3; 7 bases match TRBD2. The CDR3 has 15 amino acids. Germline V gives CDR1 SGHTA, CDR2 FQGNSA. The junction had 1 base not matched to a gene; V was cut back by 1 base and J by 0 bases. The CDR3 sequence: CASSLGDYSTDTQYF. CDR3 sequence (DNA): TGTGCCAGCAGCTTAGGGGACTATAGCACAGATACGCAGTATTTT.

The rearrangement uses TRBV24-1 and TRBJ1-2; D gene ambiguous. Germline V gene lookup returns CDR1 KGHDR and CDR2 SFDVKD. Trimming left V 1 base short and J 6 bases short, with 11 bases between. This CDR3 comprises 14 residues. The CDR3 is CATSDLSGSDGYTF. The CDR3 DNA reads TGTGCCACCAGTGATTTATCGGGGAGCGATGGCTACACCTTC.

The chain has TRBV4-3 and TRBJ2-1; D is perhaps TRBD1 or TRBD2 (5 bases each). Germline CDR1 reads LGHNA; CDR2 reads YSLEER. Trimming took off 0 bases at V and 2 bases at J, with 17 bases between the two ends. The CDR3 consists of 18 residues. For the CDR3, the DNA is TGCGCCAGCAGCCAAGAGGGGGAGCAACAAATCCCCTACAATGAGCAGTTCTTC. The encoded protein is CASSQEGEQQIPYNEQFF.

This sequence joins TRBV29-1 and TRBJ2-1; 8 bases map to TRBD2. The CDR3 extends over 15 amino acids. The trim removed 2 bases at V and 10 bases at J, leaving 13 bases unmatched. Per the germline V gene, CDR1 is SQVTM and CDR2 is ANQGSEA. The chain's CDR3 is CSVEIGPSGSYEQFF. The CDR3 DNA reads TGCAGCGTTGAAATTGGTCCTAGCGGGTCCTACGAGCAGTTCTTC.

CDR3 sequence reads: CASSQSNRAEQYF. The CDR3 region has the DNA TGTGCCAGCAGCCAAAGTAACCGGGCCGAGCAGTACTTC. The rearrangement links TRBV14 to TRBJ2-7; D unresolved. This CDR3 is built from 13 residues. The germline V and J ends were trimmed by 2 bases and 6 bases, with 11 bases remaining between them. Germline assignment: CDR1 SGHDN and CDR2 FVKESK.

This clonotype was seen only once. The rearrangement links TRBV20-1 to TRBJ1-2; 7 bases agree with TRBD1. From germline, CDR1 is DFQATT and CDR2 SNEGSKA (reference sequence). Trimming took 1 base from V and 2 from J; bases not matched to a gene: 7. The length of the CDR3 is 15 residues. CDR3 residues: CSARVWQGGNYGYTF. CDR3 nucleotides: TGCAGTGCTAGAGTTTGGCAGGGGGGGAACTATGGCTACACCTTC.

A few counts support this clonotype. The chain combines TRBV14 with TRBJ2-3; 9 bases line up with TRBD2. Germline CDR1 and CDR2: SGHDN and FVKESK. The trim removed 6 bases at V and 3 bases at J, leaving 7 bases unmatched. This CDR3 contains 15 residues. In DNA form, the CDR3 reads TGTGCCAGCAGTTATAGCGGGAGACCGACAGATACGCAGTATTTT. This gives the protein CASSYSGRPTDTQYF.

The V call is TRBV11-2, the J call TRBJ2-7; the D gene is possibly TRBD1 (5 bases). Germline CDR1 and CDR2: SGHAT and FQNNGV. CDR3 length: 14 amino acids. V was shortened by 0 bases and J by 2 bases, with 8 bases between the two germline ends. DNA for the CDR3: TGTGCCAGCAGCTTAGATGGGGCGGCCTACGAGCAGTACTTC. Translated: CASSLDGAAYEQYF.

This clonotype was detected only a few times. CDR3 DNA: TGTGCCAGCGCTGTGGGACAGGGGGCCTACGAGCAGTACTTC. The encoded protein is CASAVGQGAYEQYF. J is TRBJ2-7 and V is TRBV5-4; TRBD1 matches 11 bases. The CDR3 has 14 amino acids. Germline V gene sequence: CDR1 SGHNT, CDR2 YYREEE (reference sequence). The V gene end was trimmed by 7 bases and the J gene end by 2 bases; junction bases not matched to a gene: 5.

The genes are TRBV12-3 or TRBV12-4 and TRBJ1-5, with 8 nucleotides matching TRBD1. Trimming removed 5 bases from V and 2 bases from J; junction bases left unmatched: 2. The CDR3 totals 14 residues. In nucleotides, the CDR3 is TGTGCCAGCAGTGCACAGGGGGGCAATCAGCCCCAGCATTTT. Translation: CASSAQGGNQPQHF.

The rearrangement uses TRBV25-1 and TRBJ2-5; 7 bases line up with TRBD1. Germline assignment: CDR1 MGHDK and CDR2 SYGVNS. V shed 1 base and J 11 bases; nucleotides not matched to a gene: 13. The CDR3 has 15 amino acids. The CDR3 DNA reads TGTGCCAGCAGTGAATCCACAGGGGCCCTCAGGGAGCAGTACTTC. Its translation: CASSESTGALREQYF.

The CDR3 DNA reads as TGCAGTGCTAGTGGGACTAGCAGCCCTGGGGGTGAGCAGTTCTTC. Translation: CSASGTSSPGGEQFF. The chain couples TRBV20-1 to TRBJ2-1; 9 bases are a match to TRBD2. This CDR3 region has 15 residues. The germline CDR1 and CDR2 sequences are DFQATT and SNEGSKA (reference sequence). The V gene end was trimmed by 3 bases and the J gene end by 9 bases; junction bases not matched to a gene: 12.

This clonotype was found a few times. This chain uses TRBV4-3 with TRBJ2-3; TRBD2 agrees at 10 bases. The CDR3 consists of 18 residues. Germline-derived CDR1 and CDR2 are LGHNA and YSLEER. Losses at the gene ends were 0 bases for V and 2 bases for J; bases not matched to a gene: 8. The CDR3 DNA follows: TGCGCCAGCAGCCAAGAGGCTAGCGGGAGTCTTGACACAGATACGCAGTATTTT. Its translation: CASSQEASGSLDTDTQYF.